The 9 T cell receptor beta chains reported below all come from one sample, sequenced in a study of graft-versus-host responses after intestinal transplantation. These receptors are not linked to any known antigen. Only in-frame clones appear in the TCRdb table, and some are missing; sequencing was by immunoSEQ multiplex PCR. This table has about 85,000 clones, approximately 78% appearing once. The sequences come from unstimulated CD4+ T cells sorted from spleen or lymph node cells, collected before intestinal transplant. Source of these receptors: a human donor who received an intestinal transplant.

The chain has TRBV28 and TRBJ2-5, with 12 bases lining up with TRBD2. Trimming at V came to 9 bases and at J to 4 bases, leaving 9 bases not matched to a gene. Germline-derived CDR1 and CDR2 are MDHEN and SYDVKM. CDR3 length: 15 amino acids. CDR3 coding DNA: TGTGCCAGGAGACTAGCGGGAGACCCCCCAGAGACCCAGTACTTC. This gives the protein CARRLAGDPPETQYF.

This chain uses TRBV2 with TRBJ2-7, with 7 bases lining up with TRBD2. The CDR3 totals 14 residues. CDR1 is SNHLY, CDR2 FYNNEI, per germline. Germline trimming cut 3 bases from V and 2 bases from J; bases unmatched to any gene: 4. The CDR3 DNA is TGTGCCAGCAGTGATGAGGCGGGGGCCTACGAGCAGTACTTC. Its protein is CASSDEAGAYEQYF.

The chain is built from TRBV2 and TRBJ1-1; 7 nucleotides align to TRBD1. Germline trimming cut 8 bases from V and 5 bases from J; bases unmatched to any gene: 11. The CDR3 runs to 14 residues. The germline V gene encodes CDR1 SNHLY and CDR2 FYNNEI. The CDR3 DNA sequence: TGTGCCAGCTCCTCGGAGGGGGCGCGTACTGAAGCTTTCTTT. It codes for CASSSEGARTEAFF.

The gene calls are TRBV15 and TRBJ2-1, with 9 bases identical to TRBD2. The J segment lost 9 bases and the V segment lost 1 base, leaving 7 bases of the junction unmatched. The CDR3 consists of 15 residues. CDR1 is LNHNV, CDR2 YYDKDF, per germline (reference sequence). The CDR3 protein is CATSRVAGRGGEQFF. CDR3 nucleotides: TGTGCCACCAGCAGAGTAGCGGGGCGGGGGGGTGAGCAGTTCTTC.

V and J are TRBV7-9 and TRBJ2-5; 8 nucleotides line up with TRBD2. Germline V CDR1 and CDR2: SEHNR, FQNEAQ (reference sequence). The CDR3 covers 13 residues. V lost 8 bases to trimming and J lost 2 bases; unmatched junction nucleotides: 4. The CDR3 nucleotides are TGTGCCAGCGTGGCTAGCGGGCAAGAGACCCAGTACTTC. Its protein is CASVASGQETQYF.

CDR3 loop: CASSLLTGGAYEQYF. The CDR3 DNA follows: TGTGCCAGCAGTTTACTGACAGGGGGGGCCTACGAGCAGTACTTC. This chain joins TRBV28 and TRBJ2-7, with 9 positions matching TRBD1. The germline V gene encodes CDR1 MDHEN and CDR2 SYDVKM. This CDR3 comprises 15 residues. V gave up 2 bases and J gave up 2 bases; unmatched junction bases: 4. The full variable domain, its missing parts supplied by reference TRBV28 and TRBJ2-7, is DVKVTQSSRYLVKRTGEKVFLECVQDMDHENMFWYRQDPGLGLRLIYFSYDVKMKEKGDIPEGYSVSREKKERFSLILESASTNQTSMYLCASSLLTGGAYEQYFGPGTRLTVT.

V is TRBV18 and J is TRBJ2-1; D perhaps matches TRBD2 (5 bases). CDR3 length: 14 amino acids. Germline V gene sequence: CDR1 KGHSH, CDR2 LQKENI. Trimming removed 6 bases from V and 9 bases from J, with 18 bases in between. The CDR3 nucleotides read TGTGCCAGCTCCGAAACGGACTCGTCGGTTGAGCAGTTCTTC. Translation gives CASSETDSSVEQFF.

The chain joins TRBV5-1 to TRBJ2-1; TRBD2 matches 9 bases. V dropped 4 bases and J dropped 10; count of bases not matched to a gene: 9. This CDR3 is 14 amino acids long. CDR1 is SGHRS, CDR2 YFSETQ, per germline. DNA of the CDR3: TGCGCCAGCAGCCCGGGGGGGACTAGCAACGAGCAGTTCTTC. Translated, it gives CASSPGGTSNEQFF.

The rearrangement uses TRBV28 and TRBJ2-7; TRBD2 matches at 8 bases. Unmatched junction bases numbered 8, after V lost 7 bases and J lost 3 bases. This CDR3 spans 14 amino acids. Germline V gene sequence: CDR1 MDHEN, CDR2 SYDVKM. The CDR3 nucleotides read TGTGCCAGCACTCGTGGGACTAGGGTCTACGAGCAGTACTTC. Protein: CASTRGTRVYEQYF.